The 11 T cell receptor beta chains reported below all come from one sample, sequenced in a study of identical twins. TCRdb passed the 5' RACE reads through MiXCR, listing each CDR3 protein once. There are approximately 690,000 distinct CDR3 sequences in the sample; roughly 6% occur only once, and around 2% lies in the top ten. The material sequenced was naive T cells sorted from blood. The receptors originated from a man aged 18-30 years in good health.

This clonotype was seen at least ten times. This chain connects TRBV29-1 to TRBJ2-1, with 11 positions matching TRBD2. CDR1 is SQVTM, CDR2 ANQGSEA, per germline. The CDR3 spans 16 residues. The V gene end was trimmed by 3 bases and the J gene end by 6 bases; junction bases not matched to a gene: 10. CDR3 coding DNA: TGCAGCGTTGAGGCTAGCGGGAGGAAGTTTGGCAATGAGCAGTTCTTC. Translated, it gives CSVEASGRKFGNEQFF.

This clonotype was counted many times. This CDR3 reads CASSFGGRIGTEAFF. The CDR3 DNA reads TGTGCCAGCAGCTTCGGGGGGCGGATCGGCACTGAAGCTTTCTTT. V usage is TRBV12-3 or TRBV12-4 and J usage is TRBJ1-1; tentatively, D is TRBD1 (6 bases). The germline V and J ends were trimmed by 6 bases and 4 bases, with 18 bases remaining between them. The CDR3 spans 15 residues.

This clonotype was recorded many times. The DNA for the CDR3 is TGCAGCGTTGAAGGATGGGGGCCTTCCCTTGAGCAGTTCTTC. It yields the protein CSVEGWGPSLEQFF. The J gene is TRBJ2-1, the V gene TRBV29-1, with D perhaps TRBD1 (6 bases). Trimming removed 1 base from V and 9 bases from J, with 16 bases in between. CDR1 is SQVTM and CDR2 is ANQGSEA in the germline V gene. CDR3 length equals 14 residues.

This clonotype was seen a few times. The chain's CDR3 is CASSLDRGSEKLFF. In nucleotides, the CDR3 is TGCGCCAGCAGCCTGGACAGGGGAAGTGAAAAACTGTTTTTT. This chain joins TRBV5-1 and TRBJ1-4; TRBD1 agrees at 9 bases. The J segment lost 7 bases and the V segment lost 4 bases, leaving 5 bases of the junction unmatched. The CDR3 covers 14 residues. Germline loops: CDR1 SGHRS, CDR2 YFSETQ.

This chain uses TRBV30 with TRBJ2-1; no firm D call. Trimming cost V 4 bases and J 5 bases, with 15 bases left between them. CDR3 length equals 14 residues. Looked up from germline, CDR1 is GTSNPN and CDR2 is SVGIG (reference sequence). This CDR3 is CAWTSYNGHNEQFF. The CDR3 DNA reads as TGTGCCTGGACCTCGTATAACGGACACAATGAGCAGTTCTTC.

The V call is TRBV28, the J call TRBJ2-7; a possible D gene is TRBD1 (6 bases). The CDR3 spans 13 residues. Trimming removed 10 bases at V and 2 bases at J, with 15 bases between. CDR1 is MDHEN, CDR2 SYDVKM, per germline. The CDR3 protein is CATQRDTTYEQYF. The CDR3 coding sequence is TGTGCCACCCAGAGGGACACCACCTACGAGCAGTACTTC.

This clonotype showed up many times. This chain connects TRBV5-1 to TRBJ1-1; D gene ambiguous. This CDR3 comprises 14 residues. V lost 2 bases and J 4 bases, leaving 12 bases between the germline ends. Germline lookup yields CDR1 SGHRS and CDR2 YFSETQ. The CDR3 DNA reads TGCGCCAGCAGCTTCGGCAGAAGCGGCACTGAAGCTTTCTTT. This codes for CASSFGRSGTEAFF.

In this sample, this clonotype turned up many times. The chain links TRBV2 to TRBJ2-5; D gene uncertain. CDR3 size: 12 residues. Trimming cost V 3 bases and J 2 bases, with 4 bases left between them. Germline values: CDR1 SNHLY, CDR2 FYNNEI. The CDR3 DNA reads as TGTGCCAGCAGTGATTTACAAGAGACCCAGTACTTC. This gives the protein CASSDLQETQYF.

Ten or more counts support this clonotype. V is TRBV5-1 and J is TRBJ1-2; D is ambiguous. V was trimmed by 4 bases and J by 2 bases, leaving 15 bases between them. The V gene's germline CDR1 is SGHRS and CDR2 YFSETQ. This CDR3 has 15 amino acids. CDR3 residues: CASSDPRIANYGYTF. The CDR3 nucleotides read TGCGCCAGCAGCGATCCTCGAATAGCAAACTATGGCTACACCTTC.

The chain carries TRBV9 and TRBJ1-2; D gene unclear. The CDR3 contains 15 residues. CDR1 is SGDLS, CDR2 YYNGEE, per germline. V was clipped by 0 bases and J by 8 bases, with 17 bases between them. The CDR3 is CASSVGGGSGGGYTF. For the CDR3, the DNA is TGTGCCAGCAGCGTAGGAGGTGGAAGCGGCGGGGGCTACACCTTC. Using reference TRBV9 and TRBJ1-2 for the parts outside the CDR3, the full variable domain is DSGVTQTPKHLITATGQRVTLRCSPRSGDLSVYWYQQSLDQGLQFLIQYYNGEERAKGNILERFSAQQFPDLHSELNLSSLELGDSALYFCASSVGGGSGGGYTFGSGTRLTVV.

The CDR3 spells CASSSGLLGGEQYF. The CDR3 DNA sequence: TGTGCCAGCAGTAGTGGACTTCTGGGAGGGGAGCAGTACTTC. The rearrangement joins TRBV13 to TRBJ2-7; 7 bases are a match to TRBD2. The J segment lost 7 bases and the V segment lost 6 bases, leaving 12 bases of the junction unmatched. The CDR3 loop spans 14 amino acids. Looked up from germline, CDR1 is PRHDT and CDR2 is FYEKMQ (reference sequence).